This T cell receptor beta chain was sequenced in a study of cytotoxic CD8 clonotypes in ibrutinib-treated CLL. Study in general: Response sampling occurred after a median approximately 12 months of treatment (range 6 to 36).

V was cut by 3 bases and J by 2 bases, with 10 bases left in between. Germline V lookup: CDR1 LGHNA, CDR2 YNFKEQ. The CDR3 contains 14 residues. General study findings and limits: Sampling times, which were not matched between the groups, differed between sustained-remission patients and progressing patients. Baseline clonality, higher than in age-matched healthy donors, tracked circulating CD8+ T-cell counts. Clonality went up at the time of ibrutinib response, stayed stable in sustained remission, and later dropped back toward its baseline level at progression.

The table came from immunoSEQ multiplex PCR; TCRdb's copy has only in-frame clones and leaves some out. The sample holds fewer than 400,000 clones; 67% are singletons and the top ten take 5% to 6.5%. About this clone: Its antigen remains unidentified.

The V call is TRBV4-2, the J call TRBJ1-1; possibly TRBD1 for D (6 bases). This sample comprised PBMCs, obtained after 36 months of ibrutinib treatment. This TCR was recovered from a human donor with chronic lymphocytic leukemia. CDR3: CASSHPTGNTEAFF. The DNA for the CDR3 is TGTGCCAGCAGCCACCCGACAGGAAACACTGAAGCTTTCTTT.